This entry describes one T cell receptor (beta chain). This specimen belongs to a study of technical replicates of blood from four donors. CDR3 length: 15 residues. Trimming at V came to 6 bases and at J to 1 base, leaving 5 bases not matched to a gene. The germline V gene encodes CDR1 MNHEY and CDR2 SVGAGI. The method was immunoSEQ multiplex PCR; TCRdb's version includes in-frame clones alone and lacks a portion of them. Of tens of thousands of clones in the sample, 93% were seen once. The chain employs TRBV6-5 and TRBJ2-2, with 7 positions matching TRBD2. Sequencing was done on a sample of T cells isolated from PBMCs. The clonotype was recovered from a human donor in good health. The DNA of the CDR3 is TGTGCCAGCAGCCCCGGGACTATGAACACCGGGGAGCTGTTTTTT. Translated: CASSPGTMNTGELFF.